Each of the 3 T cell receptor beta chains below was sequenced from the same sample in a study of blood T cells in healthy people across ages. The authors ran a second PCR of about 6 to 12 cycles using a sample-barcoded 5' primer and a J-beta primer mix. TCRdb recomputed calls from the 5' RACE reads with MiXCR, one row per CDR3 protein. Here the sample spans more than 500,000 distinct CDR3 sequences, about a quarter being singletons. The sample also formed part of further work on T cells of mothers and their children.

Specimen: blood. Receptor source: a boy between 2 and 10 years old in good health.

This clonotype was picked up many times. The V gene is TRBV12-3 or TRBV12-4, the J gene TRBJ2-2, with 9 positions matching TRBD1. This CDR3 region has 16 residues. The V and J ends lost 2 bases and 4 bases, in that order; junction bases with no gene match: 5. This CDR3 reads CASSLRTGAGTGELFF. The CDR3 coding sequence is TGTGCCAGCAGTTTAAGGACAGGGGCAGGCACCGGGGAGCTGTTTTTT.

The gene calls are TRBV12-3 or TRBV12-4 and TRBJ1-5; possibly TRBD1 for D (6 bases). This CDR3 is built from 16 residues. Trimming took 3 bases from V and 4 from J, leaving 16 bases between them. CDR3 loop: CASSFGSEGVNQPQHF. The CDR3 nucleotides read TGTGCCAGCAGTTTCGGGTCTGAGGGGGTGAATCAGCCCCAGCATTTT.

The chain uses TRBV7-9 and TRBJ2-5; TRBD2 matches 11 bases. Matching the DNA end better, TRBJ2-1 makes the J call doubtful. The CDR3 is 15 residues long. From germline, CDR1 is SEHNR and CDR2 FQNEAQ (reference sequence). The CDR3 loop reads CASSYSTSGINEQFF. In DNA form, the CDR3 reads TGTGCCAGCAGCTACTCGACTAGCGGGATCAATGAGCAGTTCTTC.